This T cell receptor beta chain was captured in a study of blood T cell repertoires in COVID-19. Turning to the study itself: Spain, Italy and the United States supplied samples that represented acute and convalescent COVID-19. The cDNA or gDNA used as material had been derived from T cells, B-cell-depleted T cells, or PBMCs.

This CDR3 has 14 residues. The ends were cut back, 5 bases at V and 1 base at J, with 11 bases in the middle. Germline CDR1 SGHTA, CDR2 FQGNSA. Original processing methods: Researchers report that nucleated cell counts were estimated from reference gene primer amplification. Clones were read by immunoSEQ multiplex PCR, and TCRdb kept only the in-frame ones, dropping some. For V, J and clone size, that table is used; D and trimming come from the DNA. This sample yields about 96,000 clones, of which over 70% are seen a single time; approximately 8.9% belongs to the top ten. The sequence came from a man between 45 and 60 years old who had recovered from COVID-19. The specimen sequenced was peripheral blood. The rearrangement joins TRBV7-2 to TRBJ1-1; D unresolved. The CDR3 DNA follows: TGTGCCAGCAGCCTAGAGACACCGAACACTGAAGCTTTCTTT. This sequence encodes CASSLETPNTEAFF. Full variable domain (remainder filled in from reference TRBV7-2 and TRBJ1-1): GAGVSQSPSNKVTEKGKDVELRCDPISGHTALYWYRQSLGQGLEFLIYFQGNSAPDKSGLPSDRFSAERTGGSVSTLTIQRTQQEDSAVYLCASSLETPNTEAFFGQGTRLTVV.